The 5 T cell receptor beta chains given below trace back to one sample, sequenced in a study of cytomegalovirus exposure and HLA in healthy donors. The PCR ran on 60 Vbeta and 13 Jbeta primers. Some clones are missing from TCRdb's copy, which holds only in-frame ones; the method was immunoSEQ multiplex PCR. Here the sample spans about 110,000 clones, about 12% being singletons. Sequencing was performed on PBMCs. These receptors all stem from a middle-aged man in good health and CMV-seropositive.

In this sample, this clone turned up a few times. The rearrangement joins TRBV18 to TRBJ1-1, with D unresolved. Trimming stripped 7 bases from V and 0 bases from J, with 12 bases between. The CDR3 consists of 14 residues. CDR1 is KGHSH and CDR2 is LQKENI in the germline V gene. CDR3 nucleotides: TGTGCCAGCTGCGTTGCCTCCATGAACACTGAAGCTTTCTTT. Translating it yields CASCVASMNTEAFF.

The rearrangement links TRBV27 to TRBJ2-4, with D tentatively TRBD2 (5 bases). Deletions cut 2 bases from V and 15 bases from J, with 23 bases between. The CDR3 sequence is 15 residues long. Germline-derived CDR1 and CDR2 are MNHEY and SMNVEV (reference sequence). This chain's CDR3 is CASSLGGSYQFFRYF. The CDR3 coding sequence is TGTGCCAGCAGTTTAGGAGGCAGCTATCAGTTTTTTCGGTACTTC.

The CDR3 region is CASSSTSSSTDTQYF. In DNA, the CDR3 is TGCGCCAGCAGCTCGACTAGCTCCAGCACAGATACGCAGTATTTT. This rearrangement joins TRBV5-1 to TRBJ2-3; 7 positions match TRBD2. CDR3 length: 15 amino acids. Germline CDR1 SGHRS, CDR2 YFSETQ. V shed 3 bases and J 0 bases; nucleotides not matched to a gene: 4.

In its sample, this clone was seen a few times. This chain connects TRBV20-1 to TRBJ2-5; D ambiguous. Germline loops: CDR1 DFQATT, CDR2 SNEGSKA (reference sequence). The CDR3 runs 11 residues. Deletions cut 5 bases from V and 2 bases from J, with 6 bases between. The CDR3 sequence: CSAQIQETQYF. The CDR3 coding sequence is TGCAGTGCTCAAATTCAAGAGACCCAGTACTTC.

CDR3 region: CASSSEGGLVLETQYF. The CDR3 DNA reads TGTGCCAGCAGTTCCGAAGGGGGACTAGTGTTGGAGACCCAGTACTTC. This chain joins TRBV9 and TRBJ2-5, with TRBD2 matching 8 bases. The V gene end was trimmed by 5 bases and the J gene end by 5 bases; junction bases not matched to a gene: 14. The CDR3 consists of 16 residues. Germline V gives CDR1 SGDLS, CDR2 YYNGEE.